These T cell receptor beta chains were read from a single sample in a study of blood T cell repertoires in COVID-19. Sequenced by immunoSEQ multiplex PCR; TCRdb stores in-frame clones only, minus some. The repertoire consists of about 80,000 clones, with approximately 90% occurring once and the leading ten covering 12%. Sample: peripheral blood. These receptors were taken from a man in his 70s with active or convalescent COVID-19. Both conserved end residues are part of each CDR3. The order of the fields is clone size, V gene, D gene, J gene, CDR3 DNA, CDR3 protein. A D gene is named only where the DNA matches it firmly. Expanded clones get a size class; other rows say once, few or many, or leave the size out.

clone_size: -; v_call: TRBV30; d_call: -; j_call: TRBJ1-4; cdr3_nt: TGTGCCTGGAGTTATGTGAGGACTAATGAAAAACTGTTTTTT; cdr3_aa: CAWSYVRTNEKLFF
clone_size: -; v_call: TRBV10-1; d_call: TRBD2; j_call: TRBJ2-3; cdr3_nt: TGCGCCAGCAGTGGCACTGGCGGGGGGGTCACAGATACGCAGTATTTT; cdr3_aa: CASSGTGGGVTDTQYF
clone_size: -; v_call: TRBV7-2; d_call: -; j_call: TRBJ1-2; cdr3_nt: TGTGCCAGCAGCGGGGCCCTAGGGTTTGGCTACACCTTC; cdr3_aa: CASSGALGFGYTF
clone_size: -; v_call: TRBV30; d_call: -; j_call: TRBJ2-7; cdr3_nt: TGTGCCTGGAGTGAGAGGGTCGAGCAGTACTTC; cdr3_aa: CAWSERVEQYF
clone_size: -; v_call: TRBV6-5; d_call: TRBD2; j_call: TRBJ2-3; cdr3_nt: TGTGCCAGCGAGCGGGGGTTATGGGATACGCAGTATTTT; cdr3_aa: CASERGLWDTQYF
clone_size: -; v_call: TRBV4-3; d_call: TRBD2; j_call: TRBJ2-1; cdr3_nt: TGCGCCAGCAGCCAAGATCGGGGGACTACCCTAAGAAATGAGCAGTTCTTC; cdr3_aa: CASSQDRGTTLRNEQFF
clone_size: -; v_call: TRBV5-6; d_call: -; j_call: TRBJ1-1; cdr3_nt: TGTGCCAGCAGCAGGACCGAGGGCACTGAAGCTTTCTTT; cdr3_aa: CASSRTEGTEAFF
clone_size: -; v_call: TRBV2; d_call: -; j_call: TRBJ2-3; cdr3_nt: TGTGCCAGCCTGGCCACAGGGAGGGAGTATAAAGGGCAGTATTTT; cdr3_aa: CASLATGREYKGQYF
clone_size: once; v_call: TRBV11-2; d_call: TRBD1; j_call: TRBJ2-3; cdr3_nt: TGTGCCAGCAGCCCCTGGGACAGTAGCACAGATACGCAGTATTTT; cdr3_aa: CASSPWDSSTDTQYF
clone_size: -; v_call: TRBV11-1; d_call: -; j_call: TRBJ1-1; cdr3_nt: TGTGCCAGCAGCTTATCGGACAGCAACACTGAAGCTTTCTTT; cdr3_aa: CASSLSDSNTEAFF
clone_size: -; v_call: TRBV5-1; d_call: TRBD1; j_call: TRBJ1-5; cdr3_nt: TGCGCCAGCAGCCCTACCGGACAGGGCCTCAATCAGCCCCAGCATTTT; cdr3_aa: CASSPTGQGLNQPQHF
clone_size: -; v_call: TRBV9; d_call: TRBD1; j_call: TRBJ2-1; cdr3_nt: TGTGCCAGCAGCGCCCAGGGGGATGCCTACAATGAGCAGTTCTTC; cdr3_aa: CASSAQGDAYNEQFF
clone_size: -; v_call: TRBV7-2; d_call: -; j_call: TRBJ2-7; cdr3_nt: TGTGCCAGCAGCTTCGGACGGGGATACGAGCAGTACTTC; cdr3_aa: CASSFGRGYEQYF
clone_size: -; v_call: TRBV2; d_call: TRBD2; j_call: TRBJ2-1; cdr3_nt: TGTGCCAGCATGTCGGGCCTAGCGGGGTTCAATGAGCAGTTCTTC; cdr3_aa: CASMSGLAGFNEQFF
clone_size: -; v_call: TRBV6-2/TRBV6-3; d_call: -; j_call: TRBJ1-2; cdr3_nt: TGTGCCAGCAGTAAGCGGACAGCTTTTTATGGCTACACCTTC; cdr3_aa: CASSKRTAFYGYTF
clone_size: -; v_call: TRBV6-4; d_call: TRBD2; j_call: TRBJ2-7; cdr3_nt: TGTGCCAGCATCGGGGGGGCGAACTACGAGCAGTACTTC; cdr3_aa: CASIGGANYEQYF
clone_size: -; v_call: TRBV7-8; d_call: -; j_call: TRBJ2-3; cdr3_nt: TGTGCCAGCAGCCCCAGTTGGCGGGATGGGCCCACAGATACGCAGTATTTT; cdr3_aa: CASSPSWRDGPTDTQYF
clone_size: -; v_call: TRBV21-1; d_call: -; j_call: TRBJ1-2; cdr3_nt: TGTGCCAGCCGGGACACCCTGAGACGTGGCTACACCTTC; cdr3_aa: CASRDTLRRGYTF
clone_size: -; v_call: TRBV2; d_call: -; j_call: TRBJ1-5; cdr3_nt: TGTGCCAGCAGTGAGGACACGGGCCACGGCCTTTTT; cdr3_aa: CASSEDTGHGLF
clone_size: once; v_call: TRBV5-1; d_call: -; j_call: TRBJ1-6; cdr3_nt: TGCGCCAGCACTCGGGAGTCGATTAATTCACCCCTCCACTTT; cdr3_aa: CASTRESINSPLHF
clone_size: -; v_call: TRBV6-1; d_call: TRBD1; j_call: TRBJ1-1; cdr3_nt: TGTGCCAGCACCCAGGGGGCGGGGGCTTTCTTT; cdr3_aa: CASTQGAGAFF
clone_size: -; v_call: TRBV24-1; d_call: TRBD1; j_call: TRBJ2-7; cdr3_nt: TGTGCCACCAGTGCCGCCCGGGGACAGGGGAGCCTCGAGCAGTACTTC; cdr3_aa: CATSAARGQGSLEQYF
clone_size: -; v_call: TRBV3-1/TRBV3-2; d_call: TRBD1; j_call: TRBJ2-5; cdr3_nt: TGTGCCAGCAGCCAGCCAGGGACAGAGCAAGAGACCCAGTACTTC; cdr3_aa: CASSQPGTEQETQYF
clone_size: once; v_call: TRBV24-1; d_call: -; j_call: TRBJ2-5; cdr3_nt: TGTGCCACCAGTGCGGCGGGGACGGAGACCCAGTACTTC; cdr3_aa: CATSAAGTETQYF
clone_size: -; v_call: TRBV19; d_call: -; j_call: TRBJ2-7; cdr3_nt: TGTGCCAGTAGTATAACCCAGGGTTACGAGCAGTACTTC; cdr3_aa: CASSITQGYEQYF
clone_size: -; v_call: TRBV7-2; d_call: TRBD1; j_call: TRBJ1-2; cdr3_nt: TGTGCCAGCAGCTTAGCCCCCGGACAGGGAGGTGGCTACACCTTC; cdr3_aa: CASSLAPGQGGGYTF
clone_size: -; v_call: TRBV7-2; d_call: -; j_call: TRBJ1-2; cdr3_nt: TGTGCCAGCAGCTTTTCCCAGGGGAGCTACTATGGCTACACCTTC; cdr3_aa: CASSFSQGSYYGYTF
clone_size: -; v_call: TRBV7-3; d_call: -; j_call: TRBJ2-6; cdr3_nt: TGTGCCAGCAGCTTAACAGGGGGCTCTGGGGCCAACGTCCTGACTTTC; cdr3_aa: CASSLTGGSGANVLTF
clone_size: -; v_call: TRBV30; d_call: TRBD1; j_call: TRBJ1-5; cdr3_nt: TGTGCCTGGAGTGCACCGTGGGGGACAGGAACTAGTCAGCCCCAGCATTTT; cdr3_aa: CAWSAPWGTGTSQPQHF
clone_size: -; v_call: TRBV5-1; d_call: TRBD1; j_call: TRBJ2-1; cdr3_nt: TGCGCCAGCAGCTCCACGGGACAGGGGAAGAATGAGCAGTTCTTC; cdr3_aa: CASSSTGQGKNEQFF